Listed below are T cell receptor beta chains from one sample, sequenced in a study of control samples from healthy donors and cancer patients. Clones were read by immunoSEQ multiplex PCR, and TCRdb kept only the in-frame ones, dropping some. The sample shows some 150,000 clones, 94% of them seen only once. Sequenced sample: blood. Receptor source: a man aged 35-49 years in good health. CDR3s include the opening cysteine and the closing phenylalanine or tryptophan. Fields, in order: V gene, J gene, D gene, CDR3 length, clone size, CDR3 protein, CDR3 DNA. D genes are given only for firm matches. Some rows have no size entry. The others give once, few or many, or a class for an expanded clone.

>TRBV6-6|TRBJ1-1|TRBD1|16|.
CASSYPDRAGFPEAFF
TGTGCCAGCAGTTACCCGGACAGGGCTGGGTTCCCTGAAGCTTTCTTT
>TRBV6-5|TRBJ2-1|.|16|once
CASSYRRPSSYNEQFF
TGTGCCAGCAGTTACAGGCGCCCGAGCTCCTACAATGAGCAGTTCTTC
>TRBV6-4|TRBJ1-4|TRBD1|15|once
CASSDGTAINEKLFF
TGTGCCAGCAGTGATGGGACAGCTATTAATGAAAAACTGTTTTTT
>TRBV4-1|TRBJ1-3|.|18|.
CASSQATPLQGSGNTIYF
TGCGCCAGCAGCCAAGCAACCCCCCTCCAGGGTTCTGGAAACACCATATATTTT
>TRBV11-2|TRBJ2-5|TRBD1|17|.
CASSHSPGQGIGETQYF
TGTGCCAGCAGCCATAGTCCGGGACAGGGGATCGGGGAGACCCAGTACTTC
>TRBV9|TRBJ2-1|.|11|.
CASSVGGEQFF
TGTGCCAGCAGCGTAGGGGGGGAGCAGTTCTTC
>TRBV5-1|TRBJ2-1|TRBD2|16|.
CASSRLAGGPYNEQFF
TGCGCCAGCAGCCGACTAGCGGGAGGACCCTACAATGAGCAGTTCTTC
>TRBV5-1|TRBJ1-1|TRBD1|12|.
CASSLRDSEAFF
TGCGCCAGCAGCTTGAGGGACAGCGAAGCTTTCTTT
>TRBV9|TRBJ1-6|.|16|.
CASSVESGTEGSPLHF
TGTGCCAGCAGCGTAGAATCGGGCACGGAGGGTTCACCCCTCCACTTT
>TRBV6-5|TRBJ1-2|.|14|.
CASSLGHGYYGYTF
TGTGCCAGCAGTCTTGGACACGGGTACTATGGCTACACCTTC
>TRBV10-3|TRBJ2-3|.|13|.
CAMTSEGVDTQYF
TGTGCCATGACTAGTGAAGGGGTCGATACGCAGTATTTT
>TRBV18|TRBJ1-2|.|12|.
CASSHREGGYTF
TGTGCCAGCTCACACAGGGAAGGTGGCTACACCTTC
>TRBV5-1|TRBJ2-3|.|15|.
CASSLVGSNMNTQYF
TGCGCCAGCAGCTTGGTAGGGTCCAACATGAATACGCAGTATTTT
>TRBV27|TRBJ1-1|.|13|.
CASSLFRGTEAFF
TGTGCCAGCAGTTTATTCAGGGGCACTGAAGCTTTCTTT
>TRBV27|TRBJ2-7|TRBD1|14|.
CASSPETGTYEQYF
TGTGCCAGCAGTCCAGAGACAGGGACCTACGAGCAGTACTTC
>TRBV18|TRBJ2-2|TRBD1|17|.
CASSPRLGQGTTGELFF
TGTGCCAGCTCACCACGGCTGGGACAGGGAACCACCGGGGAGCTGTTTTTT
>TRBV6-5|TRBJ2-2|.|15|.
CASSGMGSPRGELFF
TGTGCCAGCAGCGGGATGGGTTCCCCGAGGGGGGAGCTGTTTTTT
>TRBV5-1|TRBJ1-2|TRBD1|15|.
CASSLDDRGNYGYTF
TGCGCCAGCAGCTTGGACGACAGGGGGAACTATGGCTACACCTTC
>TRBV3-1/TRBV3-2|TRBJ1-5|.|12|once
CASSQAGQPQHF
TGTGCCAGCAGCCAAGCTGGACAGCCCCAGCATTTT
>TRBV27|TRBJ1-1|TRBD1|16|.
CASSTWTGGLNTEAFF
TGTGCCAGCAGTACGTGGACAGGGGGCCTGAACACTGAAGCTTTCTTT
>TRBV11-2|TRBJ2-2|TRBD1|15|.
CASSRQTGDTGELFF
TGTGCCAGCAGCAGACAGACAGGGGACACCGGGGAGCTGTTTTTT
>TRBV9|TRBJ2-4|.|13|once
CASSGGSVDIQYF
TGTGCCAGCAGCGGAGGGTCCGTGGACATTCAGTACTTC
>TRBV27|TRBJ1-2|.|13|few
CASSRQLLDGYTF
TGTGCCAGCAGTAGACAGTTGTTGGACGGCTACACCTTC
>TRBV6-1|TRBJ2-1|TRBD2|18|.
CASSAQGTSGAPYNEQFF
TGTGCCAGCAGTGCCCAAGGGACTAGCGGAGCCCCGTACAATGAGCAGTTCTTC
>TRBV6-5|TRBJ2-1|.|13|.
CASSYDPNSEQFF
TGTGCCAGCAGTTACGACCCGAATTCTGAGCAGTTCTTC